This T cell receptor beta chain derives from a study of cytotoxic CD8 clonotypes in ibrutinib-treated CLL. About the research overall: The subjects consisted of 11 to 12 relapsed/refractory and over 14 treatment-naive individuals, with approximately 17 IGHV unmutated. General study findings and limits: Under therapy, public clonotypes either contracted or stayed stable, and they were uncommon. Sampling times, which were not matched between the groups, differed between sustained-remission patients and progressing patients. Higher clonality was seen at ibrutinib response and a return toward baseline at progression.

The J segment lost 10 bases and the V segment lost 6 bases, leaving 10 bases of the junction unmatched. Germline V gene sequence: CDR1 SNHLY, CDR2 FYNNEI. The CDR3 runs 15 residues. Assay: immunoSEQ multiplex PCR; the TCRdb copy retains only in-frame clones and omits some. The sample has approximately 50,000 clones; about two thirds are singletons. With respect to this clone: Antigen specificity is unknown.

The J gene is TRBJ2-1, the V gene TRBV2; 12 bases line up with TRBD2. This specimen consisted of PBMCs, obtained after 12 months of ibrutinib treatment. The receptor was isolated from a human donor with chronic lymphocytic leukemia. CDR3 nucleotide sequence: TGTGCCAGCAGAAGATCTAGCGGGGGGGCCTGGGAGCAGTTCTTC. It is translated as CASRRSSGGAWEQFF.